This T cell receptor beta chain was captured in a study of T cells in Graves' hyperthyroidism and ophthalmopathy. Study-wide results and limits: Most thyroid clonotypes expanded above 0.001 appeared in blood too.

This clonotype was counted only a few times. What it binds is unknown. Germline CDR1 is SGDLS and CDR2 is YYNGEE. V lost 0 bases, J lost 2 bases, and 12 bases lay in between. The CDR3 is 15 residues long. Disease lasting under 3 months, a NOSPECS grade of at least 4, and a Clinical Activity Score of at least 3 were features of the ophthalmopathy patients. The CDR3 regions of TCR beta were amplified from RNA transcripts. Researchers ran a first-round RT-PCR on the TCR CDR3 using the HTBI primer set. From the multiplex PCR reads, TCRdb called clonotypes with MiXCR, one entry per CDR3 protein. Of about 640,000 distinct CDR3 sequences in the sample, around 21% were seen once.

The gene calls are TRBV9 and TRBJ2-7, with a possible D match to TRBD1 (5 bases). Sequencing used blood. The TCR originated in a man between 25 and 39 years old with Graves' ophthalmopathy. The DNA of the CDR3 is TGTGCCAGCAGCGTAGAACAGGCCCCTACCTACGAGCAGTACTTC. Its translation is CASSVEQAPTYEQYF. The variable domain in full, completed from reference TRBV9 and TRBJ2-7, reads DSGVTQTPKHLITATGQRVTLRCSPRSGDLSVYWYQQSLDQGLQFLIQYYNGEERAKGNILERFSAQQFPDLHSELNLSSLELGDSALYFCASSVEQAPTYEQYFGPGTRLTVT.